This T cell receptor beta chain was found in a study of T cell changes during pregnancy in multiple sclerosis. With V trimmed by 3 bases and J by 1 base, 1 base remained unmatched. Germline CDR1 reads MNHNS; CDR2 reads SASEGT. The CDR3 runs 14 residues. Comments on this clone: Other DNA sequences in the sample encode the same CDR3.

Sequencing was performed with immunoSEQ multiplex PCR; in TCRdb, only in-frame clones are kept and a portion is missing. In the table there are roughly 31,000 clones, roughly 91% of which are singletons. The TCR was taken from a female donor with multiple sclerosis, enrolled in a pregnancy study. The chain uses TRBV6-1 and TRBJ1-1; 8 nucleotides line up with TRBD1. The sample consisted of CD8+ T cells from peripheral blood mononuclear cells, taken before pregnancy. This chain's CDR3 is CASSEDRANTEAFF. As DNA, the CDR3 is TGTGCCAGCAGTGAGGACAGGGCGAACACTGAAGCTTTCTTT.